This T cell receptor (beta chain) was sequenced in a study of T-cell reconstitution after alpha-beta-depleted transplantation in children. The CDR3 totals 14 residues. Germline CDR1 reads MNHEY; CDR2 reads SVGEGT. Trimming removed 6 bases from V and 3 bases from J, with 12 bases in between. Unique molecular identifiers were used in preparing the TCRbeta library. MiXCR was run by TCRdb on the PCR reads, yielding one entry per CDR3 protein. The data hold some 72,000 distinct CDR3 sequences, with about 7% observed a single time. This clonotype was picked up many times. This material consisted of PBMCs from the stem cell graft donor, taken from the stem cell graft. The source of this sequence is a human donor who donated a stem cell graft to a child with acute lymphoblastic leukemia. This sequence joins TRBV6-2 or TRBV6-3 and TRBJ2-4, with D unclear. The CDR3 DNA reads TGTGCCAGCAGCCCCCTCCAAAGCAAAAACATTCAGTACTTC. It yields the protein CASSPLQSKNIQYF.